Presented here are 10 T cell receptor beta chains from one specimen sequenced in a study of cytomegalovirus exposure and HLA in healthy donors. The PCR had 60 Vbeta and 13 Jbeta primers. The data were produced by immunoSEQ multiplex PCR, yet TCRdb's version contains in-frame clones alone and is incomplete. The sample has approximately 160,000 clones, approximately 84% seen once. Sequenced material: PBMCs. The receptor source for this set is a woman aged 40 to 50 in good health and CMV-seropositive.

This sequence joins TRBV4-1 and TRBJ1-4; 9 nucleotides agree with TRBD1. V shed 4 bases and J 0 bases; nucleotides not matched to a gene: 3. The germline gives CDR1 MGHRA, CDR2 YSYEKL. This CDR3 has 16 residues. The CDR3 sequence is CASSPQGASTNEKLFF. As DNA, the CDR3 is TGCGCCAGCAGCCCACAGGGGGCCTCAACTAATGAAAAACTGTTTTTT.

This clone was observed a handful of times. V usage is TRBV6-5 and J usage is TRBJ1-5, with D perhaps TRBD1 (6 bases). Trimming removed 9 bases from V and 5 bases from J, with 11 bases in between. Germline lookup yields CDR1 MNHEY and CDR2 SVGAGI. This CDR3 has 12 residues. For the CDR3, the DNA is TGTGCCAGGGGGACAAGAGATCAGCCCCAGCATTTT. This codes for CARGTRDQPQHF.

This clone was observed once. The chain links TRBV7-3 to TRBJ2-3, with D perhaps matching TRBD1 (5 bases). The CDR3 has 13 amino acids. V lost 5 bases, J lost 6 bases, and 12 bases lay in between. Germline V gene lookup returns CDR1 SGHTA and CDR2 FQGTGA. The CDR3 loop is CASSLNRLDTQYF. The CDR3 nucleotides read TGTGCCAGCAGCCTCAACAGGCTTGATACGCAGTATTTT. The whole variable domain, remainder taken from reference TRBV7-3 and TRBJ2-3, is GAGVSQTPSNKVTEKGKYVELRCDPISGHTALYWYRQSLGQGPEFLIYFQGTGAADDSGLPNDRFFAVRPEGSVSTLKIQRTERGDSAVYLCASSLNRLDTQYFGPGTRLTVL.

V and J are TRBV27 and TRBJ1-2; D is possibly TRBD1 (6 bases). The CDR3 contains 15 residues. Germline V CDR1 and CDR2: MNHEY, SMNVEV (reference sequence). V was trimmed by 5 bases and J by 6 bases, leaving 19 bases between them. CDR3 sequence reads: CASSLNTGHRDGYTF. The CDR3 DNA reads as TGTGCCAGCAGTCTCAACACGGGACATCGAGATGGCTACACCTTC.

The CDR3: CAWNEGAYEQYF. CDR3 DNA sequence: TGTGCCTGGAATGAAGGGGCCTACGAGCAGTACTTC. The chain recombines TRBV30 with TRBJ2-7; maybe TRBD1 (5 bases). The CDR3 length is 12 residues. V gave up 4 bases and J gave up 2 bases, with 9 bases separating them. The V gene's germline CDR1 is GTSNPN and CDR2 SVGIG (reference sequence).

Worth noting for this clone: The junction differs from germline at one of its ends, possibly a read error. The chain links TRBV5-1 to TRBJ1-1, with D maybe TRBD1 (5 bases). Looked up from germline, CDR1 is SGHRS and CDR2 is YFSETQ. The CDR3 runs to 14 residues. Here the CDR3 DNA reads TGCACCAGCAGCTTTCGAACAGGCCGCAATGAAGCTTTCTTT. Translating gives CTSSFRTGRNEAFF.

This chain connects TRBV7-6 to TRBJ2-1; maybe TRBD2 (7 bases). V lost 5 bases to trimming and J lost 9 bases, with 14 bases between them. This CDR3 has 13 amino acids. Germline assignment: CDR1 SGHVS and CDR2 FNYEAQ. This CDR3 is CASSPLGGREQFF. The CDR3 coding sequence is TGTGCCAGCAGCCCATTGGGGGGGCGTGAGCAGTTCTTC.

The gene calls are TRBV4-3 and TRBJ2-5, with D possibly matching TRBD2 (5 bases). V was shortened by 0 bases and J by 1 base, with 9 bases between the two germline ends. The CDR3 runs 15 residues. The germline gives CDR1 LGHNA, CDR2 YSLEER. The CDR3 loop reads CASSQDRTSQETQYF. As DNA, the CDR3 is TGCGCCAGCAGCCAAGACCGGACTTCCCAAGAGACCCAGTACTTC.

This chain links TRBV19 with TRBJ2-7; a weak D match, TRBD2 (5 bases). Trimming removed 6 bases from V and 2 bases from J, with 14 bases in between. Germline-derived CDR1 and CDR2 are LNHDA and SQIVND (reference sequence). This CDR3 spans 14 amino acids. The CDR3 sequence: CASSINDGTYEQYF. The DNA for the CDR3 is TGTGCCAGTAGCATAAATGACGGGACCTACGAGCAGTACTTC.

The count of this clone is one. V usage is TRBV25-1 and J usage is TRBJ2-7, with a possible D match to TRBD2 (5 bases). Germline CDR1 MGHDK, CDR2 SYGVNS. Trimming cost V 2 bases and J 6 bases, with 11 bases left between them. CDR3 length: 13 amino acids. CDR3 nucleotide sequence: TGTGCCAGCAGTGAAATCCCTAGCCGCGAGCAGTACTTC. It is translated as CASSEIPSREQYF.